This TCR beta chain was captured in a study of regulatory T cells in long-lasting Graves disease. Study-level findings and limits: Persistent patients had a count of shared public clonotypes (approximately 2,800) that exceeded that of new patients (around 1,000).

Time point: newly diagnosed GD, antithyroid drugs for less than 3 months. Isolated PBMC RNA provided the starting material for the TCR library. Per germline, CDR1 ENHRY and CDR2 SYGVKD. The CDR3 covers 13 residues. Trimming took 4 bases from V and 2 from J, leaving 9 bases between them. Building the TCR beta libraries relied on iRepertoire HTBI primers, and CDR3 regions underwent Arm-PCR. Original handling: Across all samples, 62 TRBV segments and 14 TRBJ segments were identified. TCRdb itself ran the multiplex PCR reads through MiXCR, one entry per CDR3 protein. Clone size and V and J calls follow TCRdb, not the original study. The profile shows about 540,000 distinct CDR3 sequences, about 13% of them singletons. This clonotype was seen many times. What it binds is unknown. In addition, the sample was reused for a study of T cells in Graves' hyperthyroidism and ophthalmopathy. That work states: The study defined stable Graves' hyperthyroidism as no ophthalmopathy progression within 18 months. Most expanded thyroid clonotypes above 0.001 also appeared in blood.

The clonotype originates from a man aged 25-45 years with Graves disease. The chain uses TRBV10-3 and TRBJ2-7; tentatively, D is TRBD1 (5 bases). This specimen consisted of peripheral blood mononuclear cells (PBMCs), obtained at new diagnosis, from a patient treated with antithyroid drugs. In DNA form, the CDR3 reads TGTGCCATCAGTGCCGACAGTCCCTACGAGCAGTACTTC. Amino acid sequence: CAISADSPYEQYF.